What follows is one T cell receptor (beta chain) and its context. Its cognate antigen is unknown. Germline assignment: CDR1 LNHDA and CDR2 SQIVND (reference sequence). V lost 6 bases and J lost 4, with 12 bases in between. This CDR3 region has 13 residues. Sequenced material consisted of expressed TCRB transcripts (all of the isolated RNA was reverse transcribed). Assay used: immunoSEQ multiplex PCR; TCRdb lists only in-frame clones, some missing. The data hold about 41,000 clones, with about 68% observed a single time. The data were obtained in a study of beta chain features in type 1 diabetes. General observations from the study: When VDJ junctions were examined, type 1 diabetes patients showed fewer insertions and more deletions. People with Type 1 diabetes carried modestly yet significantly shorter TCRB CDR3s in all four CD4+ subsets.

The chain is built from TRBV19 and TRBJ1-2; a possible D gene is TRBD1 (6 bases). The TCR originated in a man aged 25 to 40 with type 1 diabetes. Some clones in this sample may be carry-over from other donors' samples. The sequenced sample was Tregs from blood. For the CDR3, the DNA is TGTGCCAGTAGCCGGACAGAGCTCTATGGCTACACCTTC. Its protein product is CASSRTELYGYTF. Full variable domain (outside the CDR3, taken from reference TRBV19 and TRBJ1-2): DGGITQSPKYLFRKEGQNVTLSCEQNLNHDAMYWYRQDPGQGLRLIYYSQIVNDFQKGDIAEGYSVSREKKESFPLTVTSAQKNPTAFYLCASSRTELYGYTFGSGTRLTVV.